Listed here are 30 T cell receptor beta chains from one sample, sequenced in a study of shared clonotypes between healthy human individuals. Profiled with immunoSEQ multiplex PCR; TCRdb holds only in-frame clones, not every one. The sample holds roughly 530,000 clones, 90% to 96% seen once. The sample taken for sequencing was naive CD4+ T cells sorted from blood. Subset meaning: CD45RA+ positively selected. The receptors originated from a woman in her thirties in good health.

The V gene is TRBV28, the J gene TRBJ1-3; D call uncertain. Per the germline V gene, CDR1 is MDHEN and CDR2 is SYDVKM. This CDR3 contains 15 residues. V lost 7 bases and J 0 bases, leaving 13 bases between the germline ends. CDR3 sequence reads: CASTTLPLSGNTIYF. The CDR3 nucleotides read TGTGCCAGCACTACCCTGCCACTCTCTGGAAACACCATATATTTT.

This rearrangement joins TRBV4-1 to TRBJ1-1; TRBD1 matches at 8 bases. The V and J ends lost 4 bases and 3 bases, in that order; junction bases with no gene match: 13. The CDR3 is made up of 17 amino acids. Germline CDR1 MGHRA, CDR2 YSYEKL. CDR3 in amino acids: CASSLHELGQGYTEAFF. DNA of the CDR3: TGCGCCAGCAGCCTGCATGAGCTTGGACAGGGATACACTGAAGCTTTCTTT.

V is TRBV30 and J is TRBJ2-5; 10 bases are shared with TRBD2. The DNA end is a closer match to TRBJ2-7, so the J assignment may be wrong. The CDR3 sequence is 14 residues long. CDR1 and CDR2 (germline): GTSNPN, SVGIG (reference sequence). CDR3 region: CAWSVLGLAVEQYF. The CDR3 nucleotides read TGTGCCTGGAGTGTATTAGGACTAGCGGTCGAGCAGTACTTC.

The chain recombines TRBV28 with TRBJ2-7, with 10 positions matching TRBD1. Germline-derived CDR1 and CDR2 are MDHEN and SYDVKM. This CDR3 is 15 amino acids long. Trimming at V came to 5 bases and at J to 2 bases, leaving 6 bases not matched to a gene. CDR3 coding DNA: TGTGCCAGCAGTCCCACCGGGACAGGGGCCTACGAGCAGTACTTC. Translation gives CASSPTGTGAYEQYF.

The J gene is TRBJ1-6, the V gene TRBV5-1; weak D call: TRBD1 (6 bases). V shed 0 bases and J shed 5 bases, with 9 bases lying between them. Germline V gives CDR1 SGHRS, CDR2 YFSETQ. This CDR3 region has 15 residues. CDR3 sequence (DNA): TGCGCCAGCAGCTTGGTGGCAGGGGATAATTCACCCCTCCACTTT. Translated: CASSLVAGDNSPLHF.

The chain links TRBV30 to TRBJ1-2; D not certain. Trimming stripped 1 base from V and 4 bases from J, with 19 bases between. Germline assignment: CDR1 GTSNPN and CDR2 SVGIG (reference sequence). The CDR3 spans 16 residues. The CDR3 region has the DNA TGTGCCTGGAGTGCTCGCAAGTCGAGCCTCTTCTATGGCTACACCTTC. Translated: CAWSARKSSLFYGYTF.

The CDR3 spells CASSLPGTSGTEQYF. CDR3 sequence (DNA): TGTGCCAGCAGCTTACCCGGGACTAGCGGGACCGAGCAGTACTTC. V and J are TRBV7-9 and TRBJ2-7, with 13 bases fitting TRBD2. After removal of 2 bases from V and 6 bases from J, the junction contained 4 bases not matched to a gene. CDR1 is SEHNR and CDR2 is FQNEAQ in the germline V gene (reference sequence). This CDR3 spans 15 amino acids.

The genes are TRBV6-5 and TRBJ2-5, with 8 bases aligning to TRBD2. The CDR3 is 14 amino acids. Germline V CDR1 and CDR2: MNHEY, SVGAGI. The ends lost 5 bases at V and 5 bases at J; junction bases unmatched: 7. In DNA form, the CDR3 reads TGTGCCAGCAGTATAAGCGGGAGCAGGGAGACCCAGTACTTC. It is translated as CASSISGSRETQYF.

The rearrangement links TRBV7-8 to TRBJ1-1; D remains unclear. CDR3 length equals 12 residues. V was clipped by 3 bases and J by 11 bases, with 13 bases between them. CDR1 is SGHVS and CDR2 is FQNEAQ in the germline V gene. CDR3 nucleotide sequence: TGTGCCAGCAGCTTTAGTGAGGCTATGGCTTTCTTT. Residues: CASSFSEAMAFF.

To note about this clone: This sample also contains other DNA sequences that code for the same CDR3. The chain joins TRBV30 to TRBJ2-3; D not certain. The CDR3 has 11 residues. Trimming took 1 base from V and 5 from J, leaving 4 bases between them. From germline, CDR1 is GTSNPN and CDR2 SVGIG (reference sequence). CDR3 sequence (DNA): TGTGCCTGGAGTGGAGGAGATACGCAGTATTTT. Translation: CAWSGGDTQYF.

The chain employs TRBV5-1 and TRBJ2-2; no clear D. CDR3 size: 14 residues. The V gene lost 4 bases and the J gene lost 4 bases, with 11 bases spanning the gap. Per the germline V gene, CDR1 is SGHRS and CDR2 is YFSETQ. As DNA, the CDR3 is TGCGCCAGCAGCCTGGGTGTCACCACCGGGGAGCTGTTTTTT. It translates to CASSLGVTTGELFF.

The rearrangement joins TRBV13 to TRBJ2-7; D could derive from TRBD1 or TRBD2 (6 bases each). V lost 5 bases, J lost 5 bases, and 19 bases lay in between. The germline V gene encodes CDR1 PRHDT and CDR2 FYEKMQ (reference sequence). This CDR3 is 15 amino acids long. The DNA of the CDR3 is TGTGCCAGCAGCCCCTCCCCACAGGGAGGCAACGAGCAGTACTTC. Amino acid sequence: CASSPSPQGGNEQYF.

This clone was seen once. The chain employs TRBV28 and TRBJ1-1; 11 bases are shared with TRBD1. V shed 2 bases, J shed 4 bases, and the junction held 9 bases outside the gene matches. Per germline, CDR1 MDHEN and CDR2 SYDVKM. The CDR3 is 17 amino acids. CDR3 sequence: CASSLGQGAGIFTEAFF. The CDR3 DNA is TGTGCCAGCAGTTTAGGACAGGGGGCGGGTATCTTCACTGAAGCTTTCTTT.

The chain links TRBV19 to TRBJ1-2, with D possibly matching TRBD1 (6 bases). Germline V gives CDR1 LNHDA, CDR2 SQIVND (reference sequence). With 10 bases removed from V and 0 bases from J, the gap between germline ends came to 18 bases. CDR3 size: 15 residues. The CDR3, as DNA: TGTGCCACTGCTCCGGGCAGGGGCCCTAACTATGGCTACACCTTC. This sequence encodes CATAPGRGPNYGYTF.

The CDR3 nucleotides read TGTGCCAGCTCACCAGGGTGGACAGGGGCCACCTACGAGCAGTACTTC. Translated: CASSPGWTGATYEQYF. This chain uses TRBV18 with TRBJ2-7; 9 bases match TRBD1. CDR3 length: 16 amino acids. J lost 2 bases, V lost 2 bases, and 7 bases had no gene match. CDR1 and CDR2 (germline): KGHSH, LQKENI.

This clone was seen only once. This rearrangement joins TRBV2 to TRBJ1-4; D perhaps matches TRBD1 (6 bases). V was shortened by 4 bases and J by 5 bases, with 17 bases between the two germline ends. From germline, CDR1 is SNHLY and CDR2 FYNNEI. This CDR3 is built from 16 residues. Here the CDR3 DNA reads TGTGCCAGCAGTGCCCCCAGGGGCCGGTTAAATGAAAAACTGTTTTTT. Translating gives CASSAPRGRLNEKLFF.

The chain uses TRBV28 and TRBJ2-1; D is unresolved. Germline CDR1 MDHEN, CDR2 SYDVKM. V was clipped by 2 bases and J by 7 bases, with 9 bases between them. The CDR3 contains 13 residues. CDR3: CASSLGAKNEQFF. The CDR3 nucleotides read TGTGCCAGCAGTTTAGGAGCGAAGAATGAGCAGTTCTTC.

The chain links TRBV9 to TRBJ1-3, with TRBD1 identical over 8 bases. The CDR3 sequence is 18 residues long. The V and J ends lost 3 bases and 0 bases, in that order; junction bases with no gene match: 11. The germline CDR1 and CDR2 sequences are SGDLS and YYNGEE. CDR3 DNA sequence: TGTGCCAGCAGCGCTCATGGACAGGGTGATTCCTCTGGAAACACCATATATTTT. Residues: CASSAHGQGDSSGNTIYF.

J is TRBJ2-3 and V is TRBV28; TRBD1 might be the D (8 bases). Trimming shortened V by 6 bases and J by 6 bases, and 19 bases separated the two germline ends. The germline gives CDR1 MDHEN, CDR2 SYDVKM. The CDR3 sequence is 15 residues long. CDR3 region: CASRRTGGGGDTQYF. Here the CDR3 DNA reads TGTGCCAGCAGACGCACAGGGGGAGGGGGGGATACGCAGTATTTT.

This clone was seen a single time. The V call is TRBV7-6, the J call TRBJ2-2; 7 bases are a match to TRBD2. J was trimmed by 2 bases and V by 2 bases; bases with no gene match: 5. Germline CDR1 is SGHVS and CDR2 is FNYEAQ. CDR3 size: 16 residues. CDR3 loop: CASSLFERGNTGELFF. The CDR3 DNA reads TGTGCCAGCAGCTTATTCGAGCGGGGAAACACCGGGGAGCTGTTTTTT.

CDR3 bases: TGTGCCAGCAGCTTAGGGGGGGACTCGAATGAGCAGTTCTTC. Amino acids: CASSLGGDSNEQFF. This chain joins TRBV11-3 and TRBJ2-1; possibly TRBD2 for D (6 bases). This CDR3 is 14 amino acids long. With 1 base removed from V and 7 bases from J, the gap between germline ends came to 11 bases. Per germline, CDR1 SGHNT and CDR2 YENEEA.

The chain recombines TRBV5-1 with TRBJ1-1, with TRBD1 identical over 8 bases. The CDR3 is 15 amino acids. Germline trimming cut 0 bases from V and 1 base from J; bases unmatched to any gene: 2. CDR1 and CDR2 (germline): SGHRS, YFSETQ. CDR3 protein: CASSLGGQENTEAFF. In DNA form, the CDR3 reads TGCGCCAGCAGCTTGGGGGGACAGGAGAACACTGAAGCTTTCTTT.

J is TRBJ1-4 and V is TRBV6-1, with D uncertain. Germline V gene lookup returns CDR1 MNHNS and CDR2 SASEGT. Trimming stripped 2 bases from V and 0 bases from J, with 7 bases between. CDR3 size: 15 residues. CDR3 sequence: CASSEWLATNEKLFF. In DNA form, the CDR3 reads TGTGCCAGCAGTGAATGGTTGGCAACTAATGAAAAACTGTTTTTT.

This chain connects TRBV27 to TRBJ2-5, with D maybe TRBD2 (6 bases). TRBJ2-7 explains the end of the DNA better; the J call may be wrong. Germline CDR1 is MNHEY and CDR2 is SMNVEV (reference sequence). The CDR3 is 13 residues long. The CDR3 coding sequence is TGTGCCAGCAGTATACATAGCGGATACGAGCAGTACTTC. It encodes CASSIHSGYEQYF.

This chain joins TRBV11-2 and TRBJ2-7; 7 bases are shared with TRBD1. V was clipped by 5 bases and J by 1 base; unmatched bases: 14. The V gene's germline CDR1 is SGHAT and CDR2 FQNNGV. This CDR3 is 17 amino acids long. CDR3 sequence: CASSPFPAKTGSYEQYF. DNA for the CDR3: TGTGCCAGCAGCCCGTTCCCAGCTAAGACAGGGTCCTACGAGCAGTACTTC.

This sequence joins TRBV5-1 and TRBJ2-5; TRBD2 matches at 14 bases. V lost 4 bases to trimming and J lost 1 base; unmatched junction nucleotides: 3. This CDR3 region has 16 residues. The germline gives CDR1 SGHRS, CDR2 YFSETQ. The chain's CDR3 is CASSGTSGSLQETQYF. CDR3 bases: TGCGCCAGCAGCGGGACTAGCGGGAGCCTCCAAGAGACCCAGTACTTC.

The rearrangement uses TRBV11-2 and TRBJ2-1; 15 nucleotides line up with TRBD2. The V and J ends lost 5 bases and 8 bases, in that order; junction bases with no gene match: 7. CDR1 SGHAT and CDR2 FQNNGV come from the germline V gene. This CDR3 contains 16 residues. The CDR3 region is CASSTGLAGGLYEQFF. The CDR3 DNA reads TGTGCCAGCAGCACCGGACTAGCGGGAGGGCTTTATGAGCAGTTCTTC.

The chain recombines TRBV27 with TRBJ2-1; D is undetermined. Trimming stripped 0 bases from V and 9 bases from J, with 9 bases between. CDR1 is MNHEY, CDR2 SMNVEV, per germline (reference sequence). The CDR3 contains 13 residues. CDR3 loop: CASSLSSRVEQFF. The CDR3 nucleotides read TGTGCCAGCAGTTTATCGTCCCGTGTTGAGCAGTTCTTC.

This clone was seen once. The chain recombines TRBV5-8 with TRBJ1-4; D gene unclear. Germline values: CDR1 SGHTS, CDR2 YDEGEE. V shed 2 bases and J shed 7 bases, with 12 bases lying between them. The CDR3 totals 14 residues. The CDR3: CASSFGSLGEKLFF. CDR3 nucleotides: TGTGCCAGCAGCTTTGGGTCTCTGGGTGAAAAACTGTTTTTT. The entire variable domain, with the rest obtained from reference TRBV5-8 and TRBJ1-4, is as follows: EAGVTQSPTHLIKTRGQQATLRCSPISGHTSVYWYQQALGLGLQFLLWYDEGEERNRGNFPPRFSGRQFPNYSSELNVNALELEDSALYLCASSFGSLGEKLFFGSGTQLSVL.

V is TRBV10-3 and J is TRBJ2-3; no definite D call. The CDR3 sequence is 13 residues long. Germline values: CDR1 ENHRY, CDR2 SYGVKD. The ends were cut back, 4 bases at V and 3 bases at J, with 8 bases in the middle. This CDR3 reads CAISAEGTDTQYF. The CDR3 DNA reads TGTGCCATCAGTGCTGAAGGTACAGATACGCAGTATTTT.